This T cell receptor beta chain was sequenced during a study of T cell responses to AZD1222 COVID-19 vaccine. The CDR3 runs to 15 residues. V was cut by 2 bases and J by 5 bases, with 14 bases left in between. The V gene's germline CDR1 is SEHNR and CDR2 FQNEAQ (reference sequence). Clones were sequenced by immunoSEQ multiplex PCR, and TCRdb holds only the in-frame ones, with some missing. The table has around 86,000 clones, around 90% seen once. The receptor was isolated from an adult in good health. The specimen was peripheral blood, collected on day 0 of AZD1222 vaccination. This chain links TRBV7-9 with TRBJ2-3, with D perhaps TRBD2 (7 bases). The CDR3 protein is CASSLPGGEVDTQYF. CDR3 DNA: TGTGCCAGCAGCTTACCGGGGGGCGAAGTAGATACGCAGTATTTT.